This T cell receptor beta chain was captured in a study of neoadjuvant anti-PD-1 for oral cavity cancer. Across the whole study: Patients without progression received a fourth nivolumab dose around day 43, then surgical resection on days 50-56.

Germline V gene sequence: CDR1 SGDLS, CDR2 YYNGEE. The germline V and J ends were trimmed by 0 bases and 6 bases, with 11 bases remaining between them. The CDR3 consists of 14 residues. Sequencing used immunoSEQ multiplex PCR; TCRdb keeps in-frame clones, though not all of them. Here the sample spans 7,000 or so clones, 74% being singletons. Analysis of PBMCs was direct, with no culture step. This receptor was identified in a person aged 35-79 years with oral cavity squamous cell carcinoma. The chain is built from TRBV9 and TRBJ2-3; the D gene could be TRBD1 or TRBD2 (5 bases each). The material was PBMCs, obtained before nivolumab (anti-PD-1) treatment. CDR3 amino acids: CASSVGGAEDTQYF. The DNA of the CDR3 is TGTGCCAGCAGCGTAGGAGGGGCCGAGGATACGCAGTATTTT.